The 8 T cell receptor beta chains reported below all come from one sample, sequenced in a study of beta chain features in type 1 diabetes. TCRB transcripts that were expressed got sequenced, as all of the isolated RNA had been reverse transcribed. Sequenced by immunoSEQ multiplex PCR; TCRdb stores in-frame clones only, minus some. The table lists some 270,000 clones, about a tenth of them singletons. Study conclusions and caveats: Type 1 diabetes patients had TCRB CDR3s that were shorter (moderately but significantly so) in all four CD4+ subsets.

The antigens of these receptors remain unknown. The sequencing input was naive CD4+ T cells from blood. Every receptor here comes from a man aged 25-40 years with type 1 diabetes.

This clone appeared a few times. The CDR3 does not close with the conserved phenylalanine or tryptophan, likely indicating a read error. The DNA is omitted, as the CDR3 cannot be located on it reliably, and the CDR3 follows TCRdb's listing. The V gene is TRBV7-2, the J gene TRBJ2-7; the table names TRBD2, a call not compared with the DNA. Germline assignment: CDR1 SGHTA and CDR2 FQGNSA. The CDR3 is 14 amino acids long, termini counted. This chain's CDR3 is CASSLSAGLSTIRL.

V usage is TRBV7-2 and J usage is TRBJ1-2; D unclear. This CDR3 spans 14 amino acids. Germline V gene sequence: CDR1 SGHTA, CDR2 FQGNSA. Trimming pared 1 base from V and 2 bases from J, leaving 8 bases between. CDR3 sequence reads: CASSLVSANYGYTF. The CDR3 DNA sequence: TGTGCCAGCAGCTTAGTTTCCGCGAACTATGGCTACACCTTC.

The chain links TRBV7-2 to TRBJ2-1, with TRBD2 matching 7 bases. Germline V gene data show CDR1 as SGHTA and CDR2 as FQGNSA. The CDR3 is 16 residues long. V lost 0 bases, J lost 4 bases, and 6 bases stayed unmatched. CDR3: CASSLAGSGAYNEQFF. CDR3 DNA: TGTGCCAGCAGCTTAGCCGGCAGCGGGGCGTACAATGAGCAGTTCTTC.

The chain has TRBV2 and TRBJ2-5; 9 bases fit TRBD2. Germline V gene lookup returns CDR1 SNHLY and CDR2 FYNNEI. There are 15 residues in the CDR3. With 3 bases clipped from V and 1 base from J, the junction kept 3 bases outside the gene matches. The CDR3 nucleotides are TGTGCCAGCAGTGAGACTAGCGGTACCCAAGAGACCCAGTACTTC. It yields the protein CASSETSGTQETQYF. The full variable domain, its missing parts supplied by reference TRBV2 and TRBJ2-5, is EPEVTQTPSHQVTQMGQEVILRCVPISNHLYFYWYRQILGQKVEFLVSFYNNEISEKSEIFDDQFSVERPDGSNFTLKIRSTKLEDSAMYFCASSETSGTQETQYFGPGTRLLVL.

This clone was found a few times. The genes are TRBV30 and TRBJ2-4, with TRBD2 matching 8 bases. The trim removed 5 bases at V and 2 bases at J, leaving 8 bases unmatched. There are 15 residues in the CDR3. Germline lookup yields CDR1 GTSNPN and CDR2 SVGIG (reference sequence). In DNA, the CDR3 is TGTGCCTGGGGGTCGGGGGGGGCATCCAAAAACATTCAGTACTTC. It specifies CAWGSGGASKNIQYF.

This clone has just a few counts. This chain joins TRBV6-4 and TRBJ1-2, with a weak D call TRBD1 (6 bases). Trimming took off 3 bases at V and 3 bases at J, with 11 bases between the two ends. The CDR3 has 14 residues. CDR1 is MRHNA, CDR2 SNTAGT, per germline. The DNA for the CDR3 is TGTGCCAGCAGTGAATCGGCAGGGGACTATGGCTACACCTTC. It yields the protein CASSESAGDYGYTF.

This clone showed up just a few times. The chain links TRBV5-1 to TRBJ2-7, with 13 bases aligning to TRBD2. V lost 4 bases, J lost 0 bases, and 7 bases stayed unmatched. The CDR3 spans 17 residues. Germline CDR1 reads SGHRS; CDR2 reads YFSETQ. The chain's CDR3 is CASSHGLAGANSYEQYF. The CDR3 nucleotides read TGCGCCAGCAGCCACGGACTAGCGGGGGCTAACTCCTACGAGCAGTACTTC.

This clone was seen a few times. CDR3 sequence: CASSVGGEGEKLFF. The CDR3, as DNA: TGTGCCAGCAGCGTAGGAGGCGAGGGTGAAAAACTGTTTTTT. The rearrangement uses TRBV7-3 and TRBJ1-4, with no clear D. Trimming pared 5 bases from V and 7 bases from J, leaving 14 bases between. The CDR3 consists of 14 residues. CDR1 is SGHTA, CDR2 FQGTGA, per germline.